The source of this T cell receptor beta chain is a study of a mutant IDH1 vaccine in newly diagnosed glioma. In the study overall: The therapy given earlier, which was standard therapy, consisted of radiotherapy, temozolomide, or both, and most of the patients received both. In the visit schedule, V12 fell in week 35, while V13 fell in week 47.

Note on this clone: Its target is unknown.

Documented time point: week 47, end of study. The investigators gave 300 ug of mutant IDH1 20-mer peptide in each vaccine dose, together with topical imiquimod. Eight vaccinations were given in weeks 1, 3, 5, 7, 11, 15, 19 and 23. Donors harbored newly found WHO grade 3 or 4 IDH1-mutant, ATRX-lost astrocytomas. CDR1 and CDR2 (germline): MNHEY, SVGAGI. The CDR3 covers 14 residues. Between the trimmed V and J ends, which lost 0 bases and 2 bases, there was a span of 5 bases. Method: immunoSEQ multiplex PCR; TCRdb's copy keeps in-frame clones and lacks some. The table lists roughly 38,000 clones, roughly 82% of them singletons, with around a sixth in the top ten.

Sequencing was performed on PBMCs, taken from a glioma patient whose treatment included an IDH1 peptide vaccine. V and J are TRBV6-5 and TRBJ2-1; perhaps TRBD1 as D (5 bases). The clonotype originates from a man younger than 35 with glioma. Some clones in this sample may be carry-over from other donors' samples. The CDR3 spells CASSYSTAYNEQFF. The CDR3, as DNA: TGTGCCAGCAGTTACTCGACAGCCTACAATGAGCAGTTCTTC.